A single sample is the source of the 25 T cell receptor beta chains below, sequenced in a study of shared clonotypes between healthy human individuals. This table comes from immunoSEQ multiplex PCR, and its TCRdb copy is limited to in-frame clones, with some not included. The repertoire includes millions of clones, about 95% of them detected once, and 0.1% to 0.15% sits in the top ten. Sequencing was done on a sample of naive CD4+ T cells sorted from blood. The subset is: CD45RA+ positively selected. The receptors stem from a man aged 18 to 29 in good health.

This rearrangement joins TRBV1 to TRBJ1-2. TRBV1 is recorded as a pseudogene. CDR3 length: 16 amino acids. The CDR3 region is CTSSPLGEGGIYGYTF. CDR3 in DNA: TGCACCAGCAGCCCCCTGGGGGAGGGGGGAATCTATGGCTACACCTTC.

The V and J genes are TRBV27 and TRBJ1-1, with D hard to call. CDR1 and CDR2 from the germline V gene are MNHEY and SMNVEV (reference sequence). V lost 8 bases and J lost 11, with 18 bases in between. CDR3 length equals 12 residues. The CDR3: CASGPGKRRAFF. In nucleotides, the CDR3 is TGTGCCAGCGGTCCGGGGAAACGGAGGGCTTTCTTT.

This clone was counted only a few times. The chain couples TRBV10-3 to TRBJ1-6; TRBD1 matches 10 bases. The CDR3 is 14 amino acids. V lost 6 bases to trimming and J lost 7 bases; unmatched junction nucleotides: 3. From germline, CDR1 is ENHRY and CDR2 SYGVKD. CDR3 in DNA: TGTGCCATCAGGACGGGACAGGGGAATTCACCCCTCCACTTT. Its protein is CAIRTGQGNSPLHF.

The genes are TRBV5-8 and TRBJ1-5, with no clear D. Germline CDR1 SGHTS, CDR2 YDEGEE. V lost 1 base, J lost 0 bases, and 8 bases lay in between. CDR3 size: 15 residues. CDR3 sequence: CASSLMGYSNQPQHF. The CDR3 nucleotides read TGTGCCAGCAGCTTGATGGGGTATAGCAATCAGCCCCAGCATTTT.

As to this clone: One end of the junction is discordant with germline, which a read error may explain. The chain couples TRBV5-6 to TRBJ1-2; unclear D gene. CDR1 and CDR2 (germline): SGHDT, YYEEEE. The CDR3 sequence is 14 residues long. DNA of the CDR3: TGTGCCAGCAGCCACCGGACGGAGAGCCCCCGAGATGCCTTC. The encoded protein is CASSHRTESPRDAF.

This chain joins TRBV5-1 and TRBJ2-5, with D maybe TRBD1 (5 bases). The V end was cut by 4 bases, the J end by 4 bases, with 14 bases between. This CDR3 region has 14 residues. Germline V gene sequence: CDR1 SGHRS, CDR2 YFSETQ. CDR3 loop: CASSAKQGRETQYF. The CDR3 DNA is TGCGCCAGCAGCGCCAAGCAGGGTCGAGAGACCCAGTACTTC.

This chain uses TRBV18 with TRBJ1-4; 12 bases align to TRBD1. Germline V gene data show CDR1 as KGHSH and CDR2 as LQKENI. The CDR3 length is 14 residues. The V segment lost 6 bases and the J segment 10 bases; nucleotides outside the gene matches: 6. The CDR3 sequence is CASSPGTGGLKLFF. The CDR3 DNA reads as TGTGCCAGCTCCCCCGGGACAGGGGGCTTAAAACTGTTTTTT.

Note on this clone: A read error is possible here, since a much larger clone lies one base away. This same CDR3 is encoded by further DNA sequences in the sample. This chain connects TRBV30 to TRBJ1-1; no reliable D call. The CDR3 contains 14 residues. Germline V gene sequence: CDR1 GTSNPN, CDR2 SVGIG (reference sequence). CDR3 protein: CAWSVSPVNTEAFF. DNA of the CDR3: TGTGCCTGGAGTGTATCCCCGGTGAACACTGAGGCTTTCTTT.

The V call is TRBV11-2, the J call TRBJ2-3; D possibly uses TRBD1 or TRBD2 (5 bases each). This CDR3 region has 14 residues. V gave up 5 bases and J gave up 1 base, with 10 bases separating them. Per germline, CDR1 SGHAT and CDR2 FQNNGV. The CDR3 DNA sequence: TGTGCCAGCAGCCCTAGAGGGGGCACAGATACGCAGTATTTT. It yields the protein CASSPRGGTDTQYF.

The chain is built from TRBV5-6 and TRBJ1-6; unclear D gene. In germline, CDR1 is SGHDT, CDR2 YYEEEE. V lost 4 bases and J 6 bases, leaving 14 bases between the germline ends. CDR3 size: 15 residues. CDR3 bases: TGTGCCAGCAGCCGGAGGAGCGTGGGTAATTCACCCCTCCACTTT. It specifies CASSRRSVGNSPLHF.

The V call is TRBV5-4, the J call TRBJ2-1, with 13 nucleotides matching TRBD2. Looked up from germline, CDR1 is SGHNT and CDR2 is YYREEE (reference sequence). The V and J ends lost 5 bases and 6 bases, in that order; junction bases with no gene match: 8. The CDR3 extends over 16 amino acids. CDR3 protein: CASSTQGLAGLNEQFF. CDR3 nucleotides: TGTGCCAGCAGTACACAGGGACTAGCGGGACTCAATGAGCAGTTCTTC. The entire variable domain, with the rest obtained from reference TRBV5-4 and TRBJ2-1, is as follows: ETGVTQSPTHLIKTRGQQVTLRCSSQSGHNTVSWYQQALGQGPQFIFQYYREEENGRGNFPPRFSGLQFPNYSSELNVNALELDDSALYLCASSTQGLAGLNEQFFGPGTRLTVL.

The chain recombines TRBV18 with TRBJ2-1; TRBD2 matches at 9 bases. V gave up 3 bases and J gave up 1 base; unmatched junction bases: 13. Germline V gives CDR1 KGHSH, CDR2 LQKENI. The CDR3 runs 19 residues. The DNA for the CDR3 is TGTGCCAGCTCACCTTTTGTGACTAGCGGCAAAATTTCCTACAATGAGCAGTTCTTC. This sequence encodes CASSPFVTSGKISYNEQFF.

This rearrangement joins TRBV5-1 to TRBJ1-1, with 7 nucleotides matching TRBD1. Germline V gene lookup returns CDR1 SGHRS and CDR2 YFSETQ. V gave up 4 bases and J gave up 0 bases; unmatched junction bases: 6. The CDR3 loop spans 15 amino acids. This CDR3 is CASSPRDSMNTEAFF. CDR3 in DNA: TGCGCCAGCAGCCCGAGGGACAGCATGAACACTGAAGCTTTCTTT.

The chain recombines TRBV5-1 with TRBJ1-4; TRBD1 aligns across 7 bases. There are 15 residues in the CDR3. Germline V lookup: CDR1 SGHRS, CDR2 YFSETQ. The ends lost 4 bases at V and 3 bases at J; junction bases unmatched: 6. The CDR3 DNA is TGCGCCAGCAGCCCACAGGGGCTGGCTAATGAAAAACTGTTTTTT. Translating it yields CASSPQGLANEKLFF.

V gene TRBV9 combines with J gene TRBJ2-1; 9 nucleotides line up with TRBD2. CDR3 length: 17 amino acids. In germline, CDR1 is SGDLS, CDR2 YYNGEE. Germline trimming cut 4 bases from V and 5 bases from J; bases unmatched to any gene: 13. CDR3 region: CASSPPTLAGTNNEQFF. As DNA, the CDR3 is TGTGCCAGCAGCCCACCCACTCTAGCGGGGACAAACAATGAGCAGTTCTTC.

This clone has just a few counts. The J gene is TRBJ1-6, the V gene TRBV19; unclear D gene. The V gene lost 5 bases and the J gene lost 0 bases, with 5 bases spanning the gap. The CDR3 totals 14 residues. CDR1 and CDR2 (germline): LNHDA, SQIVND (reference sequence). CDR3 protein: CASSPNSYNSPLHF. CDR3 DNA: TGTGCCAGTAGTCCGAACTCCTATAATTCACCCCTCCACTTT. The whole variable domain, filled in from reference TRBV19 and TRBJ1-6, reads DGGITQSPKYLFRKEGQNVTLSCEQNLNHDAMYWYRQDPGQGLRLIYYSQIVNDFQKGDIAEGYSVSREKKESFPLTVTSAQKNPTAFYLCASSPNSYNSPLHFGNGTRLTVT.

This clone appeared a single time. The genes are TRBV28 and TRBJ1-5; D possibly corresponds to TRBD1 (5 bases). This CDR3 is built from 18 residues. V shed 6 bases and J shed 0 bases, with 21 bases lying between them. Looked up from germline, CDR1 is MDHEN and CDR2 is SYDVKM. CDR3 sequence (DNA): TGTGCCAGCAGGTTGGGTCGGTTTTCGGGGGGTAGCAATCAGCCCCAGCATTTT. Translation gives CASRLGRFSGGSNQPQHF.

The V gene is TRBV15, the J gene TRBJ2-5; D is undetermined. This CDR3 spans 14 amino acids. Trimming cost V 3 bases and J 5 bases, with 13 bases left between them. Germline V lookup: CDR1 LNHNV, CDR2 YYDKDF (reference sequence). The CDR3 DNA sequence: TGTGCCACCAGCAGGCCACCGATGGAGGAGACCCAGTACTTC. It encodes CATSRPPMEETQYF.

This clone was counted between two and nine times. The V and J genes are TRBV9 and TRBJ1-5, with TRBD1 as a possible D gene (5 bases). The V gene's germline CDR1 is SGDLS and CDR2 YYNGEE. The V end was cut by 0 bases, the J end by 2 bases, with 9 bases between. This CDR3 is 15 amino acids long. CDR3 region: CASSVGVGGNQPQHF. CDR3 coding DNA: TGTGCCAGCAGCGTAGGGGTAGGGGGCAATCAGCCCCAGCATTTT.

Regarding this clone: This specimen includes other DNA sequences encoding the same CDR3. J is TRBJ2-7 and V is TRBV10-3; D call uncertain. Trimming took off 3 bases at V and 2 bases at J, with 8 bases between the two ends. CDR3 length: 13 residues. Germline V gene sequence: CDR1 ENHRY, CDR2 SYGVKD. CDR3: CAISDGGTYEQYF. CDR3 DNA: TGTGCCATCAGTGATGGCGGAACCTACGAGCAGTACTTC.

This clone was detected once. This rearrangement joins TRBV6-1 to TRBJ1-5; D not certain. V lost 0 bases, J lost 11 bases, and 17 bases lay in between. Germline assignment: CDR1 MNHNS and CDR2 SASEGT. The CDR3 runs to 15 residues. CDR3 region: CASSEAGLAVESQHF. The CDR3 nucleotides are TGTGCCAGCAGTGAAGCGGGCCTGGCCGTGGAGTCCCAGCATTTT.

V usage is TRBV6-4 and J usage is TRBJ2-7, with 8 bases that match TRBD1. The CDR3 length is 13 residues. V was pared by 6 bases and J by 3 bases, with 4 bases of the junction left unmatched. From germline, CDR1 is MRHNA and CDR2 SNTAGT. This CDR3 reads CASSPDRGYEQYF. CDR3 nucleotides: TGTGCCAGCAGCCCCGACAGGGGCTACGAGCAGTACTTC.

Comment on this clone: This specimen includes other DNA sequences encoding the same CDR3. This chain connects TRBV28 to TRBJ1-2; D not resolved. Trimming stripped 5 bases from V and 2 bases from J, with 6 bases between. The CDR3 totals 12 residues. The germline V gene encodes CDR1 MDHEN and CDR2 SYDVKM. CDR3: CASSTTNYGYTF. The CDR3 coding sequence is TGTGCCAGCAGTACAACGAACTATGGCTACACCTTC.

V usage is TRBV7-2 and J usage is TRBJ1-4, with unresolved D. Germline assignment: CDR1 SGHTA and CDR2 FQGNSA. The CDR3 covers 14 residues. V was pared by 0 bases and J by 5 bases, with 7 bases between. The CDR3 nucleotides read TGTGCCAGCAGCTTAGCAGGGATCAATGAAAAACTGTTTTTT. This encodes CASSLAGINEKLFF.

The gene calls are TRBV18 and TRBJ2-7; D is unresolved. Germline lookup yields CDR1 KGHSH and CDR2 LQKENI. With 0 bases removed from V and 4 bases from J, the gap between germline ends came to 13 bases. The length of the CDR3 is 15 residues. The CDR3 nucleotides are TGTGCCAGCTCACCACCGAGCCTGACTGGATACGAGCAGTACTTC. Translated, it gives CASSPPSLTGYEQYF.